The entry below describes one T cell receptor (beta chain). The sample belongs to a study of blood T cell repertoires in COVID-19. Authors' processing steps: The assay estimated nucleated cells by amplifying reference gene primers. Here immunoSEQ multiplex PCR was the method, and the copy in TCRdb shows in-frame clones only, minus some. V and J calls and clone size come straight from that table; D and trimming were deduced from the DNA. The profile covers about 52,000 clones, with about 83% appearing a single time and approximately 25% taken by the ten largest. The CDR3 sequence is 15 residues long. V dropped 7 bases and J dropped 4; count of bases not matched to a gene: 10. Looked up from germline, CDR1 is MNHEY and CDR2 is SVGAGI.

The TCR comes from a woman of 80 years or more with acute or convalescent COVID-19. The sample was peripheral blood. The rearrangement joins TRBV6-5 to TRBJ2-1; 7 nucleotides align to TRBD2. CDR3 sequence: CASNLLARGYNEQFF. The CDR3 DNA sequence: TGTGCCAGCAACCTACTAGCGAGAGGATACAATGAGCAGTTCTTC.